This paragraph reports one T cell receptor (beta chain). Its antigen remains unknown. With 6 bases clipped from V and 0 bases from J, the junction kept 4 bases outside the gene matches. This CDR3 region has 14 residues. Germline CDR1 SNHLY, CDR2 FYNNEI. The sample is drawn from a study of T cell responses to AZD1222 COVID-19 vaccine. The protocol was immunoSEQ multiplex PCR, while the TCRdb copy is restricted to in-frame clones and leaves out a portion. The table lists about 130,000 clones, approximately 83% of them singletons, with 1.5% to 2% in the top ten. Study-wide points: Clonal diversity was possibly underestimated, and the donors were mostly white British, with more females.

The rearrangement joins TRBV2 to TRBJ2-7, with 8 bases that match TRBD1. This TCR derives from an adult in good health. Sample: peripheral blood, taken on day 0 of AZD1222 vaccination. This CDR3 is CASSRQGSSYEQYF. The CDR3 DNA reads as TGTGCCAGCAGCCGACAGGGGAGCTCCTACGAGCAGTACTTC.